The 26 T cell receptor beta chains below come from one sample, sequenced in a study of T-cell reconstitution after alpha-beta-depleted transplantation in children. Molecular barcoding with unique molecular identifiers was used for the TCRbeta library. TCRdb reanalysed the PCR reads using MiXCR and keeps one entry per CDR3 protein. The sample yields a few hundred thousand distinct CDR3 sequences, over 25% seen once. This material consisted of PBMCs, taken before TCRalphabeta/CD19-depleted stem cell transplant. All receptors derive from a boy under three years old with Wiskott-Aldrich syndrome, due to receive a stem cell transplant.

In DNA, the CDR3 is TGTGCCAGCAGTGAATCCCGGGGGCCTCAAAACATTCAGTACTTC. Translation gives CASSESRGPQNIQYF. The chain combines TRBV25-1 with TRBJ2-4; either TRBD1 or TRBD2 may fit D (6 bases each). With 1 base removed from V and 5 bases from J, the gap between germline ends came to 12 bases. The CDR3 extends over 15 amino acids. In germline, CDR1 is MGHDK, CDR2 SYGVNS.

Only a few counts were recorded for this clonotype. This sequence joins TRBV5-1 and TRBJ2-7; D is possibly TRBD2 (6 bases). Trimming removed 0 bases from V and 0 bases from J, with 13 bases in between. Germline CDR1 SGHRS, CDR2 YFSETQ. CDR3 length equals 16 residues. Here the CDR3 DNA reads TGCGCCAGCAGCTTGGGTAGCGGACTACTCTCCTACGAGCAGTACTTC. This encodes CASSLGSGLLSYEQYF.

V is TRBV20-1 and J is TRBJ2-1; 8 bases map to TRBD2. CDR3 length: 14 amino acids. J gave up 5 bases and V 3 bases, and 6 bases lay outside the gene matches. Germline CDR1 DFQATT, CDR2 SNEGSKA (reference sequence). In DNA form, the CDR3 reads TGCAGTGCTAGGGCGGGGGGTAGCAACAATGAGCAGTTCTTC. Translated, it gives CSARAGGSNNEQFF.

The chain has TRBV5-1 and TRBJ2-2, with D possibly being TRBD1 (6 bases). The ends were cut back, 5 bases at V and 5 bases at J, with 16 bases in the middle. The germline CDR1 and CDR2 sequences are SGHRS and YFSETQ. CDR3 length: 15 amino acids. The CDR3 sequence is CASSGNRDVTGELFF. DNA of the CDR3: TGCGCCAGCAGTGGGAACAGGGATGTGACCGGGGAGCTGTTTTTT. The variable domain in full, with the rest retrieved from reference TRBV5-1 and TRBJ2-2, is KAGVTQTPRYLIKTRGQQVTLSCSPISGHRSVSWYQQTPGQGLQFLFEYFSETQRNKGNFPGRFSGRQFSNSRSEMNVSTLELGDSALYLCASSGNRDVTGELFFGEGSRLTVL.

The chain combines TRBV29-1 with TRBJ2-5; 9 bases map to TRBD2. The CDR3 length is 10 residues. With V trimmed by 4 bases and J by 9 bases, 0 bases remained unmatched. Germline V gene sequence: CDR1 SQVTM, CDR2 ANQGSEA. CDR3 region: CSVGGRAQYF. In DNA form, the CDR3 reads TGCAGCGTTGGCGGGAGGGCCCAGTACTTC.

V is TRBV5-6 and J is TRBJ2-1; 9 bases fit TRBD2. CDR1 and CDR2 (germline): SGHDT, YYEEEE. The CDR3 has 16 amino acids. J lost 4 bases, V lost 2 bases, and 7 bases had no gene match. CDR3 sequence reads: CASSFKGGRDYNEQFF. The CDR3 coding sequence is TGTGCCAGCAGCTTTAAAGGCGGGAGGGATTACAATGAGCAGTTCTTC.

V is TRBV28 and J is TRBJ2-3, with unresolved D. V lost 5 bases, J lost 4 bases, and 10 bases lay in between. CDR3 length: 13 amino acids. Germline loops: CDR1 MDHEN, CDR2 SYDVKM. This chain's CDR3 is CASSARSADTQYF. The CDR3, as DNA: TGTGCCAGCAGTGCCAGAAGTGCAGATACGCAGTATTTT.

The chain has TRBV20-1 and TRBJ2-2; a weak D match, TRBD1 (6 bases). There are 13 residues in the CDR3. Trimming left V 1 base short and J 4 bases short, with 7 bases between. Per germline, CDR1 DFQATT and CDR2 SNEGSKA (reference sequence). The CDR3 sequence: CSARVRGTGELFF. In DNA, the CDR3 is TGCAGTGCTAGAGTCAGGGGCACCGGGGAGCTGTTTTTT.

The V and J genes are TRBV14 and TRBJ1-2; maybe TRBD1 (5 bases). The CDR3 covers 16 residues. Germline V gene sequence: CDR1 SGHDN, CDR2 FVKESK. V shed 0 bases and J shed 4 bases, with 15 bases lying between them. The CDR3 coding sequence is TGTGCCAGCAGCCAAGAGCACACGAGAGGGGTCTATGGCTACACCTTC. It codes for CASSQEHTRGVYGYTF.

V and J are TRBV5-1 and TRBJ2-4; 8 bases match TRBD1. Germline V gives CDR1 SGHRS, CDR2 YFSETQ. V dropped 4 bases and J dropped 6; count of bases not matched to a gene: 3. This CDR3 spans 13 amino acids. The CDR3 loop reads CASSGDRGNIQYF. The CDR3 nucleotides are TGCGCCAGCAGCGGCGACAGGGGAAACATTCAGTACTTC.

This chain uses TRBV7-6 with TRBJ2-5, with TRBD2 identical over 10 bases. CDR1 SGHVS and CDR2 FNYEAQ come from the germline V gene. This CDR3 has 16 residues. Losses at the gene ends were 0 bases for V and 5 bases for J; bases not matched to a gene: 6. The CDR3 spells CASSLAVPSGSETQYF. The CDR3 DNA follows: TGTGCCAGCAGCTTAGCGGTCCCTAGCGGGAGTGAGACCCAGTACTTC.

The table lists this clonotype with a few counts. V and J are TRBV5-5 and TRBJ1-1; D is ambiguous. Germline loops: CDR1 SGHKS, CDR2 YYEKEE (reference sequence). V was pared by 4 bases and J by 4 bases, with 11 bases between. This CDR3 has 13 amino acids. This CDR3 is CASSPPGFTEAFF. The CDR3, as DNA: TGTGCCAGCAGCCCGCCGGGTTTCACTGAAGCTTTCTTT.

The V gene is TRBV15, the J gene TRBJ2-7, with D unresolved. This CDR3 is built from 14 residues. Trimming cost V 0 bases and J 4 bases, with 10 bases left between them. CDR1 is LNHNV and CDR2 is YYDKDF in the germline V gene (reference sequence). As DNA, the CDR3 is TGTGCCACCAGCAGAGACCGCGACGGATACGAGCAGTACTTC. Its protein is CATSRDRDGYEQYF.

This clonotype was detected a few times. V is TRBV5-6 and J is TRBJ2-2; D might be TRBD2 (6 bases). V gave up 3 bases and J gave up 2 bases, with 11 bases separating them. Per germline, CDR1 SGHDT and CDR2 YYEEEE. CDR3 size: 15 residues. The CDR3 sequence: CASSSWDFNTGELFF. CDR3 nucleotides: TGTGCCAGCAGCTCATGGGACTTTAACACCGGGGAGCTGTTTTTT. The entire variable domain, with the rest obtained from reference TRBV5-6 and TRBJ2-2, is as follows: DAGVTQSPTHLIKTRGQQVTLRCSPKSGHDTVSWYQQALGQGPQFIFQYYEEEERQRGNFPDRFSGHQFPNYSSELNVNALLLGDSALYLCASSSWDFNTGELFFGEGSRLTVL.

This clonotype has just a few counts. CDR3 in amino acids: CASSLWGGSWQFF. CDR3 nucleotides: TGTGCCAGCAGCTTGTGGGGTGGAAGTTGGCAGTTCTTC. V gene TRBV5-4 combines with J gene TRBJ2-1; D gene ambiguous. V lost 1 base and J 12 bases, leaving 14 bases between the germline ends. The CDR3 covers 13 residues. Per the germline V gene, CDR1 is SGHNT and CDR2 is YYREEE (reference sequence).

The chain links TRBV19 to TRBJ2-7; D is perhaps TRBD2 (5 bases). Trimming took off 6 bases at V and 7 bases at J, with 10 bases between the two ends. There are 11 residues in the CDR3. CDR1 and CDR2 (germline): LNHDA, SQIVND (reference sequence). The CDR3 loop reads CASSIGEEQYF. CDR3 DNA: TGTGCCAGTAGCATCGGGGAGGAGCAGTACTTC.

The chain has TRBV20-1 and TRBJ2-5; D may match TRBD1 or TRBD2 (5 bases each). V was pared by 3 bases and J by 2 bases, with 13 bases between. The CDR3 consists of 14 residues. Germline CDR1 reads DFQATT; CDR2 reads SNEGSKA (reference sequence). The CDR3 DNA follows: TGCAGTGCTAGGCTCGGGACGACTCAAGAGACCCAGTACTTC. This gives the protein CSARLGTTQETQYF.

The DNA of the CDR3 is TGTGCCAGCAGTGAATATACGAAGGGTACGCAGTATTTT. Its protein is CASSEYTKGTQYF. This sequence joins TRBV25-1 and TRBJ2-3; no definite D call. Germline V gene data show CDR1 as MGHDK and CDR2 as SYGVNS. The CDR3 sequence is 13 residues long. V lost 0 bases, J lost 8 bases, and 9 bases lay in between. Full variable domain (missing parts from reference TRBV25-1 and TRBJ2-3): EADIYQTPRYLVIGTGKKITLECSQTMGHDKMYWYQQDPGMELHLIHYSYGVNSTEKGDLSSESTVSRIRTEHFPLTLESARPSHTSQYLCASSEYTKGTQYFGPGTRLTVL.

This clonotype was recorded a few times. The CDR3: CASSARGRPQYF. CDR3 nucleotide sequence: TGTGCCAGCAGCGCCAGGGGGCGACCGCAGTATTTT. V is TRBV2 and J is TRBJ2-3, with TRBD1 identical over 8 bases. V trimming: 6 bases; J trimming: 10 bases; junction bases outside the gene matches: 6. Looked up from germline, CDR1 is SNHLY and CDR2 is FYNNEI. This CDR3 region has 12 residues.

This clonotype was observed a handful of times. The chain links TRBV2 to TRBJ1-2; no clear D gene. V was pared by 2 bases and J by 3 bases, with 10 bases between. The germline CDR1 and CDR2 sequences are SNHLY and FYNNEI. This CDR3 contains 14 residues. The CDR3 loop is CASSELKGYYGYTF. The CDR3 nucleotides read TGTGCCAGCAGTGAACTGAAGGGTTACTATGGCTACACCTTC.

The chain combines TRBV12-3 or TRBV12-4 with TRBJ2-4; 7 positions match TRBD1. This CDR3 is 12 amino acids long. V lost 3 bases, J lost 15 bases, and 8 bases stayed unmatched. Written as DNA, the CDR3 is TGTGCCAGCAGTTTCGGGGACAGCGAGGGGTACTTC. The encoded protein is CASSFGDSEGYF.

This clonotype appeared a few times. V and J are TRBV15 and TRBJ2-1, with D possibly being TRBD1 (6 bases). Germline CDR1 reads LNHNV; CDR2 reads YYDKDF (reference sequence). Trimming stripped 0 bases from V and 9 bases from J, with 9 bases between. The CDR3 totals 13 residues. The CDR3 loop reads CATSRDRGIEQFF. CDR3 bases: TGTGCCACCAGCAGAGACAGGGGCATTGAGCAGTTCTTC.

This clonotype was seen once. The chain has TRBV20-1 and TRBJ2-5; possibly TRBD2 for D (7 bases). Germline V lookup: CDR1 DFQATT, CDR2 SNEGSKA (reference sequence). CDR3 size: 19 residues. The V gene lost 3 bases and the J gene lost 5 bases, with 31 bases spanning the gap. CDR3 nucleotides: TGCAGTGCTAGCGTTTACCATCCTTTGGCGGGGGCCCCCCGGGAGACCCAGTACTTC. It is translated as CSASVYHPLAGAPRETQYF.

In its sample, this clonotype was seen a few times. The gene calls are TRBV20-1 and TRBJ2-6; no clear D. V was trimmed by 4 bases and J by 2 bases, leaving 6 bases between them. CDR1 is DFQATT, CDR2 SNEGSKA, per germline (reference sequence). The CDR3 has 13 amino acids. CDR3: CSAKEPGANVLTF. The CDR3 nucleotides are TGCAGTGCTAAGGAACCTGGGGCCAACGTCCTGACTTTC.

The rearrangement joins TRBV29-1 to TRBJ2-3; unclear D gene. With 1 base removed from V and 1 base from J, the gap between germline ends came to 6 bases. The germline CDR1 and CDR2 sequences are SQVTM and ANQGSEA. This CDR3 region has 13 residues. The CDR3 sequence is CSVEGFRTDTQYF. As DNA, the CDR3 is TGCAGCGTTGAAGGTTTTCGCACAGATACGCAGTATTTT.

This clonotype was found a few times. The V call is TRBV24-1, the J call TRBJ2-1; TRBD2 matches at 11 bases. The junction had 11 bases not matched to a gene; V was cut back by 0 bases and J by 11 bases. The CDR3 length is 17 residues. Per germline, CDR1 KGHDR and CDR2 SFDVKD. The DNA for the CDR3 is TGTGCCACCAGTGATTTGTCCCTAGCGGGAGGAGGGTACAAGCAGTTCTTC. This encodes CATSDLSLAGGGYKQFF.